Given below is one T cell receptor beta chain in context. Assay: immunoSEQ multiplex PCR; the TCRdb copy retains only in-frame clones and omits some. The sample holds about 270,000 clones, about 89% seen once. The data were obtained in a study of blood T cell repertoires in COVID-19. Study-level background: The United States, Italy and Spain supplied acute and convalescent COVID-19 samples.

Per the germline V gene, CDR1 is LGHNA and CDR2 is YNFKEQ. The V and J ends lost 8 bases and 1 base respectively, with 12 bases between them. The CDR3 sequence is 14 residues long. The sequenced material came from peripheral blood. The V and J genes are TRBV4-2 and TRBJ1-5; a possible D gene is TRBD1 (5 bases). The sequence derives from a man aged 35 to 55 with active or convalescent COVID-19. The CDR3 is CASAQGRSNQPQHF. The CDR3 nucleotides read TGTGCCAGCGCGCAGGGCCGGAGCAATCAGCCCCAGCATTTT.